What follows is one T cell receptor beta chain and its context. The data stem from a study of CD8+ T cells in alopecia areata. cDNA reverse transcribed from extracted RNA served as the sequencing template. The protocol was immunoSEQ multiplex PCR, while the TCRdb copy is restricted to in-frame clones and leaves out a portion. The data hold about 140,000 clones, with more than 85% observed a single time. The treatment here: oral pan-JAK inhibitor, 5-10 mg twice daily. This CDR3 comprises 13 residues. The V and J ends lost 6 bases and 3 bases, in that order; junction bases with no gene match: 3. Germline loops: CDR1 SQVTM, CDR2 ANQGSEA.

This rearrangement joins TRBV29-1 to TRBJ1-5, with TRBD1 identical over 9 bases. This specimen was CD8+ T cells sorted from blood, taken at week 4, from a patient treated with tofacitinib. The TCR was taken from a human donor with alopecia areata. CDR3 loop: CSVGTGNNQPQHF. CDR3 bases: TGCAGCGTAGGGACAGGGAACAATCAGCCCCAGCATTTT. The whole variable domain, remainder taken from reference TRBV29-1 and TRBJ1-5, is SAVISQKPSRDICQRGTSLTIQCQVDSQVTMMFWYRQQPGQSLTLIATANQGSEATYESGFVIDKFPISRPNLTFSTLTVSNMSPEDSSIYLCSVGTGNNQPQHFGDGTRLSIL.